Below are 12 T cell receptor beta chains sequenced from a single sample in a study of T-cell reconstitution after alpha-beta-depleted transplantation in children. Preparation of the TCRbeta library used unique molecular identifiers. Via MiXCR, TCRdb re-called the PCR reads, giving one row per CDR3 protein. The repertoire holds approximately 82,000 distinct CDR3 sequences, with roughly 16% as singletons. The specimen comprised PBMCs, mostly from graft donor cells, sampled 180 days after TCRalphabeta/CD19-depleted stem cell transplant. The receptors here all came from a male patient under 10 years old who had a stem cell transplant for acute lymphoblastic leukemia, so the T cells may come from the graft donor.

This clonotype has a handful of counts. The CDR3 nucleotides read TGTGCCAGCTGTTTAGTCCTTCGTTTGGGACCTCCGAGCTCCTACGAGCAGTACTTC. The encoded protein is CASCLVLRLGPPSSYEQYF. V usage is TRBV2 and J usage is TRBJ2-7, with D perhaps given as TRBD1 or TRBD2 (5 bases each). Germline loops: CDR1 SNHLY, CDR2 FYNNEI. V lost 8 bases, J lost 0 bases, and 29 bases lay in between. This CDR3 comprises 19 residues.

The V call is TRBV9, the J call TRBJ2-1; D not certain. The V gene's germline CDR1 is SGDLS and CDR2 YYNGEE. The V and J ends lost 4 bases and 2 bases respectively, with 10 bases between them. This CDR3 is 14 amino acids long. In DNA, the CDR3 is TGTGCCAGCAGCCCCAAAATAGCCTACAATGAGCAGTTCTTC. Its translation: CASSPKIAYNEQFF.

This clonotype was recorded a few times. The chain has TRBV10-3 and TRBJ2-3, with D unresolved. Germline CDR1 reads ENHRY; CDR2 reads SYGVKD. Between the trimmed V and J ends, which lost 11 bases and 7 bases, there was a span of 10 bases. This CDR3 has 10 amino acids. The CDR3 sequence: CAAGPHTQYF. The CDR3 nucleotides are TGTGCCGCCGGGCCACATACGCAGTATTTT.

This clonotype was recorded a few times. CDR3 nucleotides: TGTGCCAGCAGTTACGAGACAGGGACCCGAACTGAAGCTTTCTTT. Its protein product is CASSYETGTRTEAFF. The chain combines TRBV6-5 with TRBJ1-1, with 7 bases lining up with TRBD1. From germline, CDR1 is MNHEY and CDR2 SVGAGI. The V segment lost 2 bases and the J segment 5 bases; nucleotides outside the gene matches: 8. The CDR3 covers 15 residues.

The count of this clonotype is one. The genes are TRBV3-1 and TRBJ2-3, with D perhaps TRBD1 (6 bases). The CDR3 contains 18 residues. Looked up from germline, CDR1 is LGHDT and CDR2 is YNNKEL (reference sequence). Between the trimmed V and J ends, which lost 11 bases and 4 bases, there was a span of 31 bases. The CDR3 coding sequence is TGTGCCTTCTGTTTAATGGGCAGGGGTAAATCGGAGGCAGATACGCAGTATTTT. This codes for CAFCLMGRGKSEADTQYF.

This clonotype was detected many times. V usage is TRBV30 and J usage is TRBJ1-2; possibly TRBD1 for D (5 bases). The CDR3 contains 12 residues. The V and J ends lost 4 bases and 3 bases respectively, with 9 bases between them. The germline V gene has CDR1 GTSNPN and CDR2 SVGIG (reference sequence). DNA of the CDR3: TGTGCCTGGATGAGGGGCCACTATGGCTACACCTTC. Translated, it gives CAWMRGHYGYTF. Together with reference TRBV30 and TRBJ1-2, the CDR3 gives the full variable domain: SQTIHQWPATLVQPVGSPLSLECTVEGTSNPNLYWYRQAAGRGLQLLFYSVGIGQISSEVPQNLSASRPQDRQFILSSKKLLLSDSGFYLCAWMRGHYGYTFGSGTRLTVV.

The chain employs TRBV29-1 and TRBJ2-3, with 7 positions matching TRBD1. From germline, CDR1 is SQVTM and CDR2 ANQGSEA. This CDR3 comprises 14 residues. V lost 8 bases and J lost 2; bases outside the gene matches: 10. CDR3 in amino acids: CSTNTGTVTDTQYF. CDR3 nucleotide sequence: TGCAGCACCAATACCGGGACAGTCACAGATACGCAGTATTTT.

DNA of the CDR3: TGTGCCAGCAGTGTACAGGGGGGGGGCTACACCTTC. Protein sequence: CASSVQGGGYTF. J is TRBJ1-2 and V is TRBV27; TRBD1 aligns across 8 bases. CDR3 size: 12 residues. The J segment lost 8 bases and the V segment lost 5 bases, leaving 4 bases of the junction unmatched. CDR1 is MNHEY, CDR2 SMNVEV, per germline (reference sequence).

This clonotype was picked up many times. The rearrangement joins TRBV6-5 to TRBJ2-7; 7 bases map to TRBD1. This CDR3 region has 15 residues. Trimming took 1 base from V and 3 from J; bases not matched to a gene: 6. The germline gives CDR1 MNHEY, CDR2 SVGAGI. The CDR3 spells CASSYFQGVGYEQYF. The CDR3 nucleotides are TGTGCCAGCAGTTACTTCCAGGGGGTAGGCTACGAGCAGTACTTC.

At least ten counts were recorded for this clonotype. The J gene is TRBJ1-6, the V gene TRBV5-1, with D possibly TRBD1 on 6 matching bases. V lost 1 base to trimming and J lost 8 bases, with 13 bases between them. The CDR3 totals 15 residues. The germline V gene has CDR1 SGHRS and CDR2 YFSETQ. CDR3 nucleotide sequence: TGCGCCAGCAGCTTGCAACAGGGCGGGGATTCACCCCTCCACTTT. Translating gives CASSLQQGGDSPLHF.

J is TRBJ2-6 and V is TRBV29-1; a weak D match, TRBD1 (6 bases). Trimming cost V 0 bases and J 4 bases, with 13 bases left between them. This CDR3 region has 16 residues. Germline V CDR1 and CDR2: SQVTM, ANQGSEA. CDR3 amino acids: CSVEEGAFTGANVLTF. The DNA of the CDR3 is TGCAGCGTTGAAGAGGGGGCGTTCACCGGGGCCAACGTCCTGACTTTC. The full variable domain, with the rest looked up from reference TRBV29-1 and TRBJ2-6, is SAVISQKPSRDICQRGTSLTIQCQVDSQVTMMFWYRQQPGQSLTLIATANQGSEATYESGFVIDKFPISRPNLTFSTLTVSNMSPEDSSIYLCSVEEGAFTGANVLTFGAGSRLTVL.

This clonotype came up a few times. This chain links TRBV7-9 with TRBJ1-4; 11 bases agree with TRBD1. The V gene end was trimmed by 5 bases and the J gene end by 7 bases; junction bases not matched to a gene: 3. This CDR3 spans 14 amino acids. Germline V gene data show CDR1 as SEHNR and CDR2 as FQNEAQ (reference sequence). The CDR3 reads CASSAGQGAEKLFF. DNA of the CDR3: TGTGCCAGCAGCGCCGGACAGGGGGCTGAAAAACTGTTTTTT.